A selection of T cell receptor beta chains follows, all from one sample in a study of breast tumors, draining lymph nodes, adjacent tissues. Each CDR3 protein is one row after TCRdb ran MiXCR on the multiplex PCR reads. The sample holds more than 200,000 distinct CDR3 sequences; approximately 29% are singletons and the top ten take approximately 1.4%. Sequencing input: axillary lymph node tissue. Every receptor here comes from a female donor with breast cancer. Some clones in this sample may be carry-over from other donors' samples. Both conserved end residues are part of each CDR3. The D gene is left open where the match is weak. Clone size, where shown, is once, few, many, or a class for clones that have expanded.

clone_size	d_call	v_call	j_call	cdr3_aa	cdr3_nt
once	-	TRBV12-5	TRBJ2-1	CASSFGDSYNEQFF	TGTGCTAGTAGTTTCGGGGATTCCTACAATGAGCAGTTCTTC
many	-	TRBV7-8	TRBJ1-6	CASSLGGGINSPLHF	TGTGCCAGCAGCTTAGGGGGGGGAATTAATTCACCCCTCCACTTT
many	TRBD2	TRBV19	TRBJ2-1	CASSPFFSGRHNEQFF	TGTGCCAGTAGCCCCTTCTTTAGCGGGAGACACAATGAGCAGTTCTTC
-	-	TRBV28	TRBJ2-1	CASSRRRNTWGEQFF	TGTGCCAGCAGTCGTAGACGGAACACCTGGGGGGAGCAGTTCTTC
many	-	TRBV7-9	TRBJ1-2	CASSLTPSRNYGYTF	TGTGCCAGCAGCTTAACTCCTAGTAGAAACTATGGCTACACCTTC
many	-	TRBV11-3	TRBJ2-1	CASSLDRGHNEQFF	TGTGCCAGCAGCCTGGACCGGGGACACAATGAGCAGTTCTTC
-	-	TRBV7-2	TRBJ2-1	CASSLMPSSVAINNEQFF	TGTGCCAGCAGCCTAATGCCCTCCTCCGTGGCCATTAACAATGAGCAGTTCTTC
many	-	TRBV18	TRBJ2-5	CASSPGADGAQYF	TGTGCCAGCTCACCAGGTGCGGACGGGGCCCAGTACTTC
-	-	TRBV28	TRBJ2-3	CASSLTVGRIPTDTQYF	TGTGCCAGCAGTTTAACGGTGGGGCGGATTCCGACAGATACGCAGTATTTT
many	-	TRBV29-1	TRBJ2-3	CSVEHGNTQYF	TGCAGCGTTGAACACGGAAATACGCAGTATTTT
many	TRBD1	TRBV27	TRBJ1-6	CASSLGQGYRSPLHF	TGTGCCAGCAGTTTAGGACAGGGGTATAGGTCACCCCTCCACTTT
many	TRBD2	TRBV30	TRBJ2-7	CAWGAAGYEQYF	TGTGCCTGGGGGGCAGCGGGATACGAGCAGTACTTC
-	-	TRBV7-2	TRBJ1-1	CASSLAGLEAFF	TGTGCCAGCAGCTTAGCTGGGTTGGAAGCTTTCTTT
-	-	TRBV6-5	TRBJ2-2	CASSPGGTNTGELFF	TGTGCCAGCAGTCCTGGCGGGACGAACACCGGGGAGCTGTTTTTT
-	-	TRBV5-1	TRBJ1-6	CASSLAPGIFPPLHF	TGCGCCAGCAGCTTGGCGCCAGGGATTTTCCCACCCCTCCACTTT
many	-	TRBV18	TRBJ1-3	CASSPSDGNTIYF	TGTGCCAGCTCACCGTCGGATGGAAACACCATATATTTT
once	-	TRBV4-1	TRBJ1-4	CACSDGGLNEKLFF	TGCGCCTGCAGTGACGGAGGGCTTAATGAAAAACTGTTTTTT
-	-	TRBV12-3/TRBV12-4	TRBJ1-1	CASRAMKGTTEAFF	TGTGCCAGCAGAGCAATGAAAGGGACCACTGAAGCTTTCTTT
many	TRBD2	TRBV29-1	TRBJ2-5	CSVEIQRGLAETQYF	TGCAGCGTCGAAATACAGCGGGGACTAGCAGAGACCCAGTACTTC
-	TRBD1	TRBV12-3/TRBV12-4	TRBJ1-2	CASSLGRTGVGYTF	TGTGCCAGCAGTTTAGGGAGGACAGGCGTCGGCTACACCTTC
many	TRBD1	TRBV24-1	TRBJ2-7	CATARWTGGEQYF	TGTGCCACCGCCCGATGGACAGGGGGCGAGCAGTACTTC
many	-	TRBV7-2	TRBJ2-5	CASSVSTTKQETQYF	TGTGCCAGCAGCGTTTCTACTACAAAGCAAGAGACCCAGTACTTC
many	-	TRBV7-3	TRBJ2-2	CASSRQGTTGELFF	TGTGCCAGCAGCCGGCAGGGGACCACCGGGGAGCTGTTTTTT
-	TRBD1	TRBV6-2/TRBV6-3	TRBJ2-3	CASEGMKIVGQGTHLRTGTQYF	TGTGCCAGCGAGGGTATGAAAATCGTAGGACAGGGGACACATCTACGCACAGGTACGCAGTATTTT
few	-	TRBV14	TRBJ1-1	CASSFDRGGTEAFF	TGTGCCAGCAGCTTCGACCGGGGGGGCACTGAAGCTTTCTTT
-	-	TRBV10-1	TRBJ2-7	CARDGEYEQYF	TGCGCCAGAGACGGGGAGTACGAGCAGTACTTC
few	-	TRBV6-6	TRBJ2-1	CASSHSIAGPGNEQFF	TGTGCCAGCAGTCACTCGATCGCGGGGCCGGGGAATGAGCAGTTCTTC
many	TRBD1	TRBV19	TRBJ2-7	CASSISDRPPTYEQYF	TGTGCCAGTAGTATTTCGGACAGGCCTCCTACCTACGAGCAGTACTTC
many	-	TRBV30	TRBJ2-3	CAWTSGGPADTQYF	TGTGCCTGGACGAGTGGCGGGCCCGCAGATACGCAGTATTTT
-	-	TRBV20-1	TRBJ2-3	CSARGLWKGTDTQYF	TGCAGTGCTAGAGGCCTTTGGAAAGGCACAGATACGCAGTATTTT
-	-	TRBV25-1	TRBJ2-1	CASSARDWGDLECF	TGTGCCAGCAGTGCTAGAGATTGGGGGGACCTTGAGTGCTTC
many	TRBD1	TRBV15	TRBJ2-3	CATSIVTGGTDTQYF	TGTGCCACCAGCATTGTTACAGGGGGGACAGATACGCAGTATTTT
many	-	TRBV6-1	TRBJ2-7	CASTPGGTLPPYEQYF	TGTGCCAGCACCCCCGGAGGTACATTGCCCCCCTACGAGCAGTACTTC
many	TRBD1	TRBV29-1	TRBJ2-7	CSAEGGQGSYEQYF	TGCAGCGCCGAAGGGGGACAGGGTTCCTACGAGCAGTACTTC
many	-	TRBV9	TRBJ2-3	CASSADLTDTQYF	TGTGCCAGCAGCGCCGACCTCACAGATACGCAGTATTTT
many	-	TRBV19	TRBJ1-5	CASSTLVMGQPQHF	TGTGCCAGTAGTACCCTTGTAATGGGGCAGCCCCAGCATTTT
many	TRBD1	TRBV19	TRBJ2-2	CASGTGGRGELFF	TGTGCCTCCGGGACAGGGGGTCGCGGGGAGCTGTTTTTT
many	-	TRBV30	TRBJ2-1	CAWSVSGNEQFF	TGTGCCTGGAGTGTCTCCGGCAATGAGCAGTTCTTC
many	TRBD2	TRBV29-1	TRBJ2-3	CSVQRGTTDTQYF	TGCAGCGTCCAGCGGGGGACCACAGATACGCAGTATTTT
many	-	TRBV28	TRBJ2-7	CASKSGTWTSYEQYF	TGTGCCAGCAAATCCGGGACATGGACCTCCTACGAGCAGTACTTC
-	TRBD2	TRBV7-9	TRBJ2-3	CASSELAGGHTQYF	TGTGCCAGCAGCGAGCTAGCGGGGGGACATACGCAGTATTTT
many	TRBD2	TRBV24-1	TRBJ2-1	CATSGGTSGSENEQFF	TGTGCCACCAGTGGCGGGACTAGCGGGAGTGAAAATGAGCAGTTCTTC
many	-	TRBV27	TRBJ1-6	CASTQFPLSPLHF	TGTGCCAGCACCCAATTCCCCCTTTCACCCCTCCACTTT
many	TRBD2	TRBV7-3	TRBJ2-3	CASSLRLAGRTDTQYF	TGTGCCAGCAGCTTAAGACTAGCGGGAAGAACAGATACGCAGTATTTT
once	TRBD2	TRBV10-3	TRBJ2-3	CAIRGSGRAGSTDTQYF	TGTGCCATCCGAGGTAGCGGGAGGGCCGGTAGCACAGATACGCAGTATTTT
-	TRBD2	TRBV20-1	TRBJ2-7	CSASRTSGNSGQYF	TGCAGTGCCTCCCGGACTAGCGGGAACTCCGGGCAGTACTTC
many	-	TRBV19	TRBJ1-3	CASSTREFSGNTIYF	TGTGCCAGTAGTACCCGGGAGTTCTCTGGAAACACCATATATTTT
-	-	TRBV3-1	TRBJ2-5	CASSHASGRNQEAQYF	TGCGCCAGCAGCCACGCCTCAGGACGTAACCAAGAGGCCCAGTACTTC